These T cell receptor beta chains were read from a single sample in a study of cytomegalovirus exposure and HLA in healthy donors. Assay: immunoSEQ multiplex PCR; the TCRdb copy retains only in-frame clones and omits some. The table includes around 120,000 clones, under 90% detected once. Material: PBMCs. These receptors came from a middle-aged woman in good health and CMV-seronegative. Both conserved end residues are trimmed from each CDR3. Where a row states a size, it is once, few, many or the class of an expanded clone; other rows omit it.

J gene: TRBJ2-7; V gene: TRBV7-2; clone size: -; CDR3 protein: ASSPKGTSFSYEQY
J gene: TRBJ1-1; V gene: TRBV11-2; clone size: -; CDR3 protein: ASSPTLPTEAF
J gene: TRBJ1-4; V gene: TRBV5-1; clone size: -; CDR3 protein: ASSLVSLEQASTNEKLF
J gene: TRBJ1-4; V gene: TRBV5-1; clone size: -; CDR3 protein: ASSPRTGGFDEKLF
J gene: TRBJ2-5; V gene: TRBV7-2; clone size: -; CDR3 protein: ASSLIAGAGGETQY
J gene: TRBJ2-7; V gene: TRBV7-9; clone size: -; CDR3 protein: ASSYSGGSLYEQY
J gene: TRBJ2-1; V gene: TRBV7-9; clone size: -; CDR3 protein: ASSPHGQDPEQF
J gene: TRBJ1-5; V gene: TRBV7-9; clone size: -; CDR3 protein: SSSFGTGGHQPQH
J gene: TRBJ2-7; V gene: TRBV25-1; clone size: -; CDR3 protein: ASETGGSYEQY
J gene: TRBJ1-4; V gene: TRBV5-1; clone size: once; CDR3 protein: ASSLGATSTDLEKLF
J gene: TRBJ2-7; V gene: TRBV19; clone size: -; CDR3 protein: ASSPGTGVYEQY
J gene: TRBJ2-7; V gene: TRBV28; clone size: -; CDR3 protein: ASSSTSSEQY
J gene: TRBJ1-3; V gene: TRBV6-5; clone size: -; CDR3 protein: ASGRSGFGNTIY
J gene: TRBJ2-7; V gene: TRBV7-3; clone size: -; CDR3 protein: ASSLGGDSYEQY
J gene: TRBJ1-2; V gene: TRBV18; clone size: -; CDR3 protein: ASSLRSPGGHGYT
J gene: TRBJ1-5; V gene: TRBV19; clone size: once; CDR3 protein: ASSGSTGGRQPQH
J gene: TRBJ1-1; V gene: TRBV9; clone size: -; CDR3 protein: ASSASGQGVAEAF
J gene: TRBJ2-3; V gene: TRBV9; clone size: -; CDR3 protein: PSSVGEGGTDTQY
J gene: TRBJ1-3; V gene: TRBV4-3; clone size: -; CDR3 protein: ASSFGVSGNTIY
J gene: TRBJ2-3; V gene: TRBV7-6; clone size: -; CDR3 protein: ASSLSPGQGATDTQY
J gene: TRBJ2-7; V gene: TRBV11-1; clone size: -; CDR3 protein: ASSLGQGNEQY
J gene: TRBJ2-7; V gene: TRBV4-1; clone size: -; CDR3 protein: ASSQDKQAYEQY